The entry that follows covers one T cell receptor (beta chain) sequence. The target antigen is unknown. The data derive from a study of PD-1 blockade in classical Hodgkin lymphoma. All trial patients relapsed after autologous stem cell transplantation. From thawed PBMCs, magnetic negative selection was used to isolate the CD8+ T cells. Study-level results: At C4D1, TCR diversity had climbed significantly for CD4+ cells, though not for CD8+ cells.

Using immunoSEQ multiplex PCR, the repertoire was profiled, and TCRdb retains in-frame clones only, with some absent. Among 25,000 to 30,000 clones listed, about 91% were seen once. J was trimmed by 5 bases and V by 2 bases; bases with no gene match: 3. This CDR3 spans 14 amino acids. Germline CDR1 and CDR2: MNHEY and SMNVEV (reference sequence). The sequence derives from a human donor with classical Hodgkin lymphoma. This material consisted of CD8+ T cells from blood, taken at baseline. V usage is TRBV27 and J usage is TRBJ2-3, with 8 bases matching TRBD1. CDR3 residues: CASSLRQGQDTQYF. The CDR3 DNA sequence: TGTGCCAGCAGTTTAAGACAGGGGCAAGATACGCAGTATTTT.